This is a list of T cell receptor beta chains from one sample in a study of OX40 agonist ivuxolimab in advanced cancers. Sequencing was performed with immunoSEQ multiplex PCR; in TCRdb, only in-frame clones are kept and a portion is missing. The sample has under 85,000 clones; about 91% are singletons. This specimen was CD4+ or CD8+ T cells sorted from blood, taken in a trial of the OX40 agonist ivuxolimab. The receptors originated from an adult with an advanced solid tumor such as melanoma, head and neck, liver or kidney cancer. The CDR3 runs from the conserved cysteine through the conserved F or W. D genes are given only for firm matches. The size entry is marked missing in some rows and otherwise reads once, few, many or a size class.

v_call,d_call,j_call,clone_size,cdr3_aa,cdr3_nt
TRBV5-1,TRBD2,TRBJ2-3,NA,CASNPLAVSTDTQYF,TGCGCCAGCAACCCCCTAGCGGTTAGCACAGATACGCAGTATTTT
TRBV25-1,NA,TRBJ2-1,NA,CASSEYTRGKRDEQFF,TGTGCCAGCAGTGAATATACTCGCGGGAAAAGAGATGAGCAGTTCTTC
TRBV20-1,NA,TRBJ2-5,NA,CSLREFETQYF,TGCAGTTTACGGGAGTTCGAGACCCAGTACTTC
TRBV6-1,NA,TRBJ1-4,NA,CASSLNPHANEKLFF,TGTGCCAGCTCTTTAAACCCCCATGCTAATGAAAAACTGTTTTTT
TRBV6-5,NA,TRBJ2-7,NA,CASRYGAIISYEQYF,TGTGCCAGCAGATACGGGGCGATCATCTCCTACGAGCAGTACTTC
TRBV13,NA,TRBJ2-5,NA,CASSSGQRQETQYF,TGTGCCAGCAGTTCCGGACAGCGCCAAGAGACCCAGTACTTC
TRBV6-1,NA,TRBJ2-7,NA,CASRVVLRGSYEQYF,TGTGCCAGCAGGGTAGTCCTCAGGGGCTCCTACGAGCAGTACTTC
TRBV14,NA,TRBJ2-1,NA,CASSQDSVYEQFF,TGTGCCAGCAGCCAAGATAGCGTCTATGAGCAGTTCTTC
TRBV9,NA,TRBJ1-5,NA,CASSVGWDRSNQPQHF,TGTGCCAGCAGCGTAGGCTGGGATCGGAGCAATCAGCCCCAGCATTTT
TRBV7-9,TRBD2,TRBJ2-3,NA,CASSLAQGTTGRTDTQYF,TGTGCCAGCAGCTTAGCCCAAGGGACTACAGGCAGAACAGATACGCAGTATTTT
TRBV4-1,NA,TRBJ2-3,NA,CASSQAGTDTQYF,TGCGCCAGCAGCCAGGCAGGCACAGATACGCAGTATTTT
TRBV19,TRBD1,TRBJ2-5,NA,CASQDTGGAGETQYF,TGTGCCAGCCAGGATACAGGGGGCGCGGGGGAGACCCAGTACTTC
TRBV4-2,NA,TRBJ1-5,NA,CASSQDRGEDQPQHF,TGTGCCAGCAGCCAAGATCGCGGGGAGGATCAGCCCCAGCATTTT
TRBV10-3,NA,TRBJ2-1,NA,CAISETGSSYNEQFF,TGTGCCATCAGCGAAACAGGGAGCTCCTACAATGAGCAGTTCTTC
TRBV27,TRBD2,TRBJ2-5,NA,CASTLAGGPLETQYF,TGTGCCAGCACCTTAGCGGGAGGGCCACTTGAGACCCAGTACTTC
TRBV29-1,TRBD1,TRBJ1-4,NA,CSVGQGMMDEKLFF,TGCAGCGTTGGACAGGGGATGATGGATGAAAAACTGTTTTTT
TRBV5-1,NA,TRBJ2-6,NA,CASSSNPGTGGSAGANVLTF,TGCGCCAGCAGCTCTAACCCCGGGACCGGGGGTTCAGCCGGGGCCAACGTCCTGACTTTC
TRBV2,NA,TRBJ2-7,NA,CASSETGSTYEQYF,TGTGCCAGCAGTGAGACGGGGTCTACCTACGAGCAGTACTTC
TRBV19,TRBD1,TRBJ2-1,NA,CASSPSTGGYNEQFF,TGTGCCAGTAGTCCCTCGACAGGGGGCTACAATGAGCAGTTCTTC
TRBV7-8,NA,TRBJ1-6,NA,CASVRGLGSPLHF,TGTGCCAGCGTACGGGGCCTAGGGTCACCCCTCCACTTT
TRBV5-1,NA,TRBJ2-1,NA,CASSWVGTTEQFF,TGCGCCAGCAGCTGGGTGGGGACAACTGAGCAGTTCTTC
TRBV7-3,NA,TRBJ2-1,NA,CASSGRPATSYNEQFF,TGTGCCAGCAGCGGACGACCAGCGACCTCCTACAATGAGCAGTTCTTC
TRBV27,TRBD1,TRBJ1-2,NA,CASKGQGGIDGYTF,TGTGCCAGCAAAGGACAGGGGGGGATTGATGGCTACACCTTC
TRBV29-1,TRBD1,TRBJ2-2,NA,CSVRPDRTSNTGELFF,TGCAGCGTCCGCCCGGACAGGACCTCGAACACCGGGGAGCTGTTTTTT
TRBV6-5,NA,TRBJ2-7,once,CASSSTTYEQYF,TGTGCCAGCAGTTCTACAACCTACGAGCAGTACTTC
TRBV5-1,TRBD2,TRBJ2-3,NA,CASSLARGLAVHTQYF,TGCGCCAGCAGCTTGGCCAGGGGACTAGCGGTTCATACGCAGTATTTT
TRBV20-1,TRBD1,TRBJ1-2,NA,CSANRGEGYTF,TGCAGTGCCAACAGGGGGGAAGGCTACACCTTC
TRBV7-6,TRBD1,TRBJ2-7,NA,CASSLVGQGAYEQYF,TGTGCCAGCAGCTTAGTAGGACAGGGGGCCTACGAGCAGTACTTC
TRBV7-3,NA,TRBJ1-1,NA,CASSSTVNTEAFF,TGTGCCAGCAGCTCCACAGTGAACACTGAAGCTTTCTTT
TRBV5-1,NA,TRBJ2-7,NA,CASSLSQYYEQYF,TGCGCCAGCAGCTTGAGTCAGTACTACGAGCAGTACTTC
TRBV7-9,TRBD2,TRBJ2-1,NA,CASSLGTSGRAHNEQFF,TGTGCCAGCAGCCTGGGGACTAGCGGGAGGGCCCACAATGAGCAGTTCTTC
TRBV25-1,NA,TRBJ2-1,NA,CASAWGGYNEQFF,TGTGCCAGCGCCTGGGGCGGCTACAATGAGCAGTTCTTC
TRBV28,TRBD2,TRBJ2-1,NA,CASSTSLAGRYNEQFF,TGTGCCAGCAGCACCTCCCTAGCGGGAAGGTACAATGAGCAGTTCTTC
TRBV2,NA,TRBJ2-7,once,CASSARGHSYEQYF,TGTGCCAGCAGTGCGAGGGGCCACTCCTACGAGCAGTACTTC
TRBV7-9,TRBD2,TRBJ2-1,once,CASSPDPGLAGRPQFF,TGTGCCAGCAGCCCAGATCCGGGACTAGCGGGAAGGCCGCAGTTCTTC
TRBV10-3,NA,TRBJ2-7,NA,CAISEGFSGGESYEQYF,TGTGCCATCAGTGAGGGGTTCAGCGGAGGGGAGTCCTACGAGCAGTACTTC
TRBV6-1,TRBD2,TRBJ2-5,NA,CASSLAGLPETQYF,TGTGCCAGCTCACTAGCGGGACTGCCAGAGACCCAGTACTTC
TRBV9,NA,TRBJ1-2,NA,CASSVEGETYYHYGYTF,TGTGCCAGCAGCGTAGAGGGAGAGACATACTACCACTATGGCTACACCTTC
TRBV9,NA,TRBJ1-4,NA,CASSQTGLNEKLFF,TGTGCCAGCAGCCAGACAGGACTTAATGAAAAACTGTTTTTT
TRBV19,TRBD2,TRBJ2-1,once,CASSMNGGAGANEQFF,TGTGCCAGTAGTATGAACGGGGGAGCGGGAGCCAATGAGCAGTTCTTC
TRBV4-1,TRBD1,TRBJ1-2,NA,CASSQTSGQGARYGYTF,TGCGCCAGCAGCCAGACGAGCGGACAGGGGGCTCGGTATGGCTACACCTTC
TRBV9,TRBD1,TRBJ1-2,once,CASSLAQGTAKTNYGYTF,TGTGCCAGCAGCCTCGCCCAGGGGACAGCAAAAACTAACTATGGCTACACCTTC
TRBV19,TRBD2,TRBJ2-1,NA,CASTPSGSSYNEQFF,TGTGCCAGTACCCCTAGCGGGAGCTCCTACAATGAGCAGTTCTTC
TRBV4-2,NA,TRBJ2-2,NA,CASSQDGGDTGELFF,TGTGCCAGCAGCCAAGATGGTGGGGACACCGGGGAGCTGTTTTTT